Listed here are 30 T cell receptor beta chains from one sample, sequenced in a study of OX40 agonist ivuxolimab in advanced cancers. Sequencing used immunoSEQ multiplex PCR; TCRdb keeps in-frame clones, though not all of them. The sample lists roughly 67,000 clones; 88% were seen once. The material was CD4+ or CD8+ T cells sorted from blood, obtained in a trial of the OX40 agonist ivuxolimab. These receptors came from an adult with an advanced solid tumor such as melanoma, head and neck, liver or kidney cancer.

This clone was detected only once. CDR3 DNA: TGTGCCAGCAGCCCGACAGCTCAAGAGACCCAGTACTTC. Translation gives CASSPTAQETQYF. This chain links TRBV7-9 with TRBJ2-5; TRBD1 might be the D (5 bases). Germline-derived CDR1 and CDR2 are SEHNR and FQNEAQ (reference sequence). V lost 5 bases and J lost 2, with 9 bases in between. This CDR3 has 13 residues.

The rearrangement links TRBV19 to TRBJ1-3, with D perhaps TRBD1 (6 bases). Trimming left V 9 bases short and J 6 bases short, with 21 bases between. CDR1 and CDR2 from the germline V gene are LNHDA and SQIVND (reference sequence). The CDR3 is 15 residues long. CDR3 sequence reads: CASQGKGAGENTIYF. The CDR3 region has the DNA TGTGCCAGCCAGGGCAAGGGCGCAGGGGAAAACACCATATATTTT.

This chain joins TRBV19 and TRBJ1-5; TRBD1 matches at 8 bases. Germline V gene sequence: CDR1 LNHDA, CDR2 SQIVND (reference sequence). V lost 3 bases and J lost 4; bases outside the gene matches: 5. CDR3 size: 15 residues. Here the CDR3 reads CASSIHRGENQPQHF. In nucleotides, the CDR3 is TGTGCCAGTAGTATCCACAGGGGGGAGAATCAGCCCCAGCATTTT. Full variable domain (missing parts from reference TRBV19 and TRBJ1-5): DGGITQSPKYLFRKEGQNVTLSCEQNLNHDAMYWYRQDPGQGLRLIYYSQIVNDFQKGDIAEGYSVSREKKESFPLTVTSAQKNPTAFYLCASSIHRGENQPQHFGDGTRLSIL.

V usage is TRBV29-1 and J usage is TRBJ1-5; 8 bases align to TRBD1. Germline CDR1 is SQVTM and CDR2 is ANQGSEA. CDR3 length: 13 amino acids. V gave up 4 bases and J gave up 1 base; unmatched junction bases: 0. The CDR3 DNA reads as TGCAGCGTTGGACAGGGGAGCAATCAGCCCCAGCATTTT. Protein sequence: CSVGQGSNQPQHF.

The rearrangement links TRBV30 to TRBJ2-7; TRBD2 matches 9 bases. V shed 4 bases, J shed 0 bases, and the junction held 4 bases outside the gene matches. CDR3 length: 14 residues. Germline-derived CDR1 and CDR2 are GTSNPN and SVGIG (reference sequence). This CDR3 is CAWIPSGASYEQYF. For the CDR3, the DNA is TGTGCCTGGATTCCTAGCGGGGCCTCCTACGAGCAGTACTTC.

The rearrangement links TRBV19 to TRBJ2-3; perhaps TRBD2 as D (6 bases). This CDR3 spans 14 amino acids. V was clipped by 5 bases and J by 5 bases, with 14 bases between them. CDR1 and CDR2 from the germline V gene are LNHDA and SQIVND (reference sequence). CDR3 residues: CASSSRLGIDTQYF. In nucleotides, the CDR3 is TGTGCCAGTAGTTCTCGACTAGGAATAGATACGCAGTATTTT.

The chain carries TRBV6-6 and TRBJ1-1; TRBD1 matches 8 bases. In germline, CDR1 is MNHNY, CDR2 SVGAGI (reference sequence). CDR3 length equals 15 residues. V shed 6 bases and J 1 base; nucleotides not matched to a gene: 7. The CDR3 spells CASSPQGAGNTEAFF. Here the CDR3 DNA reads TGTGCCAGCAGCCCGCAGGGGGCGGGGAACACTGAAGCTTTCTTT.

A single count supports this clone. The chain employs TRBV7-3 and TRBJ1-6; D perhaps matches TRBD1 (5 bases). CDR1 is SGHTA and CDR2 is FQGTGA in the germline V gene. This CDR3 region has 14 residues. V lost 5 bases and J lost 2, with 7 bases in between. The CDR3 DNA follows: TGTGCCAGCAGCGCGACAGCCTATAATTCACCCCTCCACTTT. This gives the protein CASSATAYNSPLHF.

V gene TRBV27 combines with J gene TRBJ2-2; no definite D call. The germline CDR1 and CDR2 sequences are MNHEY and SMNVEV (reference sequence). This CDR3 contains 17 residues. The V and J ends lost 5 bases and 2 bases respectively, with 18 bases between them. CDR3 DNA: TGTGCCAGCAGTCCCCCCCCCGTCGGATACAACACCGGGGAGCTGTTTTTT. Protein: CASSPPPVGYNTGELFF.

This chain uses TRBV7-8 with TRBJ2-1; either TRBD1 or TRBD2 may supply D (5 bases each). V was trimmed by 7 bases and J by 3 bases, leaving 16 bases between them. The CDR3 consists of 15 residues. Looked up from germline, CDR1 is SGHVS and CDR2 is FQNEAQ. The CDR3 bases are TGTGCCAGCAACCCCCGGGGCCTCAGCTACAATGAGCAGTTCTTC. It is translated as CASNPRGLSYNEQFF.

The chain carries TRBV21-1 and TRBJ2-7; the D call in the table, TRBD1, was not verified against the DNA. TRBV21-1 is a listed pseudogene. The CDR3 has 16 amino acids. The CDR3 loop is CASSKGCKDRHNEQYF. CDR3 nucleotides: TGTGCCAGCAGCAAAGGGTGCAAGGACAGACATAACGAGCAGTACTTC.

This rearrangement joins TRBV5-4 to TRBJ2-5, with 7 nucleotides matching TRBD1. The germline V gene has CDR1 SGHNT and CDR2 YYREEE (reference sequence). The CDR3 covers 14 residues. The V gene end was trimmed by 2 bases and the J gene end by 0 bases; junction bases not matched to a gene: 1. CDR3: CASSLGQDQETQYF. The DNA for the CDR3 is TGTGCCAGCAGCTTAGGACAGGACCAAGAGACCCAGTACTTC.

J is TRBJ2-7 and V is TRBV19, with 8 bases matching TRBD2. This CDR3 contains 13 residues. V lost 5 bases to trimming and J lost 5 bases; unmatched junction nucleotides: 5. Germline lookup yields CDR1 LNHDA and CDR2 SQIVND (reference sequence). CDR3 region: CASSPREGDEQYF. The CDR3 nucleotides are TGTGCCAGTAGTCCTCGGGAGGGGGACGAGCAGTACTTC.

The CDR3 protein is CASSPKVTGDTEAFF. In DNA form, the CDR3 reads TGCGCCAGCAGCCCTAAGGTGACAGGGGACACTGAAGCTTTCTTT. The chain carries TRBV5-1 and TRBJ1-1, with 8 bases matching TRBD1. Germline-derived CDR1 and CDR2 are SGHRS and YFSETQ. V trimming: 4 bases; J trimming: 3 bases; junction bases outside the gene matches: 8. CDR3 size: 15 residues.

The rearrangement uses TRBV18 and TRBJ2-7; TRBD1 might be the D (5 bases). This CDR3 region has 14 residues. Germline V gene sequence: CDR1 KGHSH, CDR2 LQKENI. The V and J ends lost 4 bases and 7 bases respectively, with 17 bases between them. This chain's CDR3 is CASSLRTLVEEQYF. CDR3 sequence (DNA): TGTGCCAGCTCACTCAGGACACTGGTAGAAGAGCAGTACTTC.

The chain is built from TRBV30 and TRBJ2-2; D gene unclear. This CDR3 comprises 15 residues. CDR1 GTSNPN and CDR2 SVGIG come from the germline V gene (reference sequence). Between the trimmed V and J ends, which lost 0 bases and 4 bases, there was a span of 12 bases. In DNA, the CDR3 is TGTGCCTGGAGTGTACGGTCAGCCATCACCGGGGAGCTGTTTTTT. Translating gives CAWSVRSAITGELFF.

The rearrangement uses TRBV18 and TRBJ1-5; no clear D. CDR1 and CDR2 (germline): KGHSH, LQKENI. The CDR3 runs to 13 residues. Trimming left V 6 bases short and J 7 bases short, with 13 bases between. This CDR3 reads CASSNAGHQPQHF. The CDR3 region has the DNA TGTGCCAGCTCTAACGCAGGCCACCAGCCCCAGCATTTT.

The chain employs TRBV10-3 and TRBJ1-3; 8 positions agree with TRBD1. With 7 bases clipped from V and 1 base from J, the junction kept 3 bases outside the gene matches. Germline V gene lookup returns CDR1 ENHRY and CDR2 SYGVKD. There are 14 residues in the CDR3. Here the CDR3 DNA reads TGTGCCATCAACGACAGGGGTTCTGGAAACACCATATATTTT. Its protein is CAINDRGSGNTIYF.

V and J are TRBV7-2 and TRBJ1-2, with a tentative D call TRBD1 (5 bases). The CDR3 is made up of 14 amino acids. Trimming took off 5 bases at V and 2 bases at J, with 12 bases between the two ends. CDR1 is SGHTA, CDR2 FQGNSA, per germline. The CDR3 loop is CASSLGASNYGYTF. The CDR3 nucleotides are TGTGCCAGCAGCCTCGGGGCCAGCAACTATGGCTACACCTTC.

The chain employs TRBV10-3 and TRBJ2-1; D might be TRBD2 (7 bases). This CDR3 is built from 15 residues. Germline loops: CDR1 ENHRY, CDR2 SYGVKD. Trimming stripped 9 bases from V and 6 bases from J, with 21 bases between. Written as DNA, the CDR3 is TGTGCCATGTCCCTAGCGGAAAAAGGGGGCAATGAGCAGTTCTTC. Translated: CAMSLAEKGGNEQFF.

V usage is TRBV6-6 and J usage is TRBJ1-2; D remains ambiguous. There are 11 residues in the CDR3. V was shortened by 6 bases and J by 2 bases, with 4 bases between the two germline ends. The germline CDR1 and CDR2 sequences are MNHNY and SVGAGI (reference sequence). The CDR3 here is CASSHNYGYTF. CDR3 DNA sequence: TGTGCCAGCAGCCACAACTATGGCTACACCTTC.

This rearrangement joins TRBV7-6 to TRBJ2-7, with 7 bases fitting TRBD2. Germline CDR1 is SGHVS and CDR2 is FNYEAQ. The CDR3 runs to 16 residues. The trim removed 5 bases at V and 0 bases at J, leaving 10 bases unmatched. The CDR3 here is CASSPYGGIRSYEQYF. Here the CDR3 DNA reads TGTGCCAGCAGCCCATACGGGGGGATCCGCTCCTACGAGCAGTACTTC.

The V gene is TRBV5-6, the J gene TRBJ2-4, with D maybe TRBD2 (7 bases). V was shortened by 4 bases and J by 6 bases, with 14 bases between the two germline ends. The CDR3 totals 14 residues. Germline CDR1 is SGHDT and CDR2 is YYEEEE. The CDR3 nucleotides read TGTGCCAGCAGCCCCGCGGGGGCGCGAAACATTCAGTACTTC. It yields the protein CASSPAGARNIQYF.

This chain links TRBV5-6 with TRBJ2-6; D assignment may be TRBD1 or TRBD2 (6 bases each). V lost 2 bases and J lost 0, with 15 bases in between. This CDR3 comprises 18 residues. Germline V lookup: CDR1 SGHDT, CDR2 YYEEEE. The CDR3 spells CASSFVAGDFSGANVLTF. The CDR3 DNA is TGTGCCAGCAGCTTCGTGGCAGGGGACTTCTCTGGGGCCAACGTCCTGACTTTC.

The chain is built from TRBV2 and TRBJ1-2, with D perhaps TRBD1 (5 bases). V lost 7 bases and J lost 5, with 17 bases in between. The CDR3 has 14 amino acids. The germline gives CDR1 SNHLY, CDR2 FYNNEI. As DNA, the CDR3 is TGTGCCAGCACCCAAGACAGCCTTGGGTATGGCTACACCTTC. Amino acid sequence: CASTQDSLGYGYTF.

This sequence joins TRBV7-9 and TRBJ2-7; 8 bases agree with TRBD2. Germline assignment: CDR1 SEHNR and CDR2 FQNEAQ (reference sequence). The CDR3 runs to 14 residues. J gave up 3 bases and V 3 bases, and 4 bases lay outside the gene matches. The CDR3 sequence is CASSFLGTSYEQYF. CDR3 nucleotides: TGTGCCAGCAGCTTTCTGGGGACTAGCTACGAGCAGTACTTC.

V is TRBV5-1 and J is TRBJ2-7, with D unresolved. Trimming removed 7 bases from V and 0 bases from J, with 5 bases in between. The CDR3 contains 11 residues. Germline V lookup: CDR1 SGHRS, CDR2 YFSETQ. CDR3 in amino acids: CASGHSYEQYF. The CDR3 DNA reads as TGCGCCAGCGGGCACTCCTACGAGCAGTACTTC.

This sequence joins TRBV7-2 and TRBJ1-2; a possible D gene is TRBD1 (5 bases). V lost 5 bases and J 0 bases, leaving 13 bases between the germline ends. The germline V gene has CDR1 SGHTA and CDR2 FQGNSA. The CDR3 consists of 15 residues. The CDR3 sequence is CASSHGTGANYGYTF. CDR3 DNA sequence: TGTGCCAGCAGCCACGGGACCGGGGCTAACTATGGCTACACCTTC.

The CDR3: CASSVSDSNYGYTF. The CDR3 DNA reads as TGTGCCAGCAGTGTCTCCGACAGCAACTATGGCTACACCTTC. This rearrangement joins TRBV6-5 to TRBJ1-2; maybe TRBD1 (5 bases). The V end was cut by 5 bases, the J end by 2 bases, with 12 bases between. The CDR3 covers 14 residues. Germline CDR1 and CDR2: MNHEY and SVGAGI.

V usage is TRBV18 and J usage is TRBJ2-3, with D possibly being TRBD1 (6 bases). The CDR3 runs to 14 residues. V lost 5 bases, J lost 1 base, and 10 bases lay in between. Germline values: CDR1 KGHSH, CDR2 LQKENI. The CDR3 loop is CASSTRTGTDTQYF. CDR3 DNA: TGTGCCAGCTCAACCCGGACAGGCACAGATACGCAGTATTTT.